The TCR beta chain described here comes from a study of brain T cells in children with intractable seizures. Using immunoSEQ multiplex PCR, the repertoire was profiled, and TCRdb retains in-frame clones only, with some absent. This table holds 340,000 or so clones, approximately 93% found once. The time point is: blood from clinic visit 5 months post-surgery; TSC patient then seizure free. With V trimmed by 6 bases and J by 2 bases, 10 bases remained unmatched. CDR1 and CDR2 (germline): SNHLY, FYNNEI. CDR3 length: 15 residues. The TCR originated in a boy younger than two with tuberous sclerosis and intractable seizures. Sequenced material: peripheral blood, taken roughly 5 months after surgery. V usage is TRBV2 and J usage is TRBJ2-7, with TRBD1 identical over 7 bases. CDR3 residues: CASRPDRVRTYEQYF. The CDR3 DNA is TGTGCCAGCAGGCCAGACAGGGTCAGGACCTACGAGCAGTACTTC.